The 6 T cell receptor beta chains reported below all come from one sample, sequenced in a study of cytomegalovirus exposure and HLA in healthy donors. A multiplex PCR was run with 60 Vbeta primers and 13 Jbeta primers. Produced via immunoSEQ multiplex PCR; TCRdb's table is partial and in-frame only. The top ten hold 5.5% to 8% of the sample, which has tens of thousands of clones, 67% seen once. Source material: PBMCs. These TCRs come from a woman aged 45-65 years in good health and CMV-seropositive.

The chain uses TRBV4-1 and TRBJ1-1, with D possibly matching TRBD1 (5 bases). This CDR3 spans 15 amino acids. With 3 bases removed from V and 1 base from J, the gap between germline ends came to 12 bases. Germline values: CDR1 MGHRA, CDR2 YSYEKL. The CDR3 nucleotides read TGCGCCAGCAGCCAGGTTGGGGGGAAGAACACTGAAGCTTTCTTT. Translating gives CASSQVGGKNTEAFF.

The chain employs TRBV10-2 and TRBJ2-7, with 8 bases identical to TRBD2. J lost 7 bases, V lost 6 bases, and 11 bases had no gene match. CDR1 and CDR2 from the germline V gene are WSHSY and SAAADI. The CDR3 is 14 amino acids. The CDR3 DNA is TGCGCCAGCAGACTAGCGGAAGGAACTACGGAGCAGTACTTC. Translated: CASRLAEGTTEQYF.

This chain links TRBV18 with TRBJ2-5, with 7 bases identical to TRBD1. Germline CDR1 is KGHSH and CDR2 is LQKENI. The CDR3 contains 11 residues. V lost 5 bases, J lost 12 bases, and 6 bases stayed unmatched. CDR3 loop: CASSSDRVKYF. Here the CDR3 DNA reads TGTGCCAGCTCATCAGACAGGGTGAAGTACTTC.

The rearrangement links TRBV5-1 to TRBJ2-1; 9 bases are shared with TRBD2. After removal of 4 bases from V and 5 bases from J, the junction contained 7 bases not matched to a gene. Germline V gene data show CDR1 as SGHRS and CDR2 as YFSETQ. The CDR3 has 15 residues. DNA for the CDR3: TGCGCCAGCAGCGCGAGCGGGGGGCCTAACAATGAGCAGTTCTTC. Translation: CASSASGGPNNEQFF.

The chain has TRBV2 and TRBJ1-1; 8 bases are shared with TRBD1. This CDR3 is 12 amino acids long. The V gene's germline CDR1 is SNHLY and CDR2 FYNNEI. The J segment lost 12 bases and the V segment lost 6 bases, leaving 9 bases of the junction unmatched. Here the CDR3 DNA reads TGTGCCAGCAGGTACGGACAGGGTGTAACTTTCTTT. Translating gives CASRYGQGVTFF.

This clone was seen more than once but under ten times. This chain uses TRBV6-6 with TRBJ1-1; D uncertain. V was trimmed by 6 bases and J by 1 base, leaving 12 bases between them. CDR3 size: 14 residues. CDR1 and CDR2 (germline): MNHNY, SVGAGI (reference sequence). Here the CDR3 DNA reads TGTGCCAGCAGCCCCCGAGAAAGGAACACTGAAGCTTTCTTT. This gives the protein CASSPRERNTEAFF.